This TCR beta chain derives from a study of T cell responses to AZD1222 COVID-19 vaccine (dated by TCRdb to about 2021). For the wider study: A total of about 250 trial participants underwent TCR sequencing, of whom nearly 210 had received two doses of AZD1222 and about 25 had received two doses of the MenACWY control vaccine. Trial participants were enrolled by age into 18-55, 56-69 and 70-plus year subgroups, with approximately 160, 26 and 62 TCR-sequenced participants respectively.

General findings and caveats noted by the study authors: After two AZD1222 doses, both the breadth and the depth of spike-specific TCRs were significantly higher than at day 0 and than in MenACWY recipients. Because no day 14 peak-response samples were available, repertoires were characterized only after the peak T cell response. Vaccine-associated CD4 TCRs spanned the whole spike protein, with dominant responses in regions 160-218 and 743-854. Reportedly, close to half of the unique spike-specific TCRs recognized epitopes lying outside the regions that are mutated in the B.1.351 and B.1.1.7 variants. Conclusions about previously exposed vaccinees are limited because only 5 or 6 AZD1222 recipients were SARS-CoV-2 seropositive at baseline. The 56-69-year group was small, and its depth increase did not reach significance, likely because of low power. Most participants were white British and females outnumbered males, and the authors suggested that clonal diversity may have been underestimated.

The sample's time point, from its label and the paper: about 28 days (+/-7) after the second vaccine dose. AZD1222 recipients whose second dose came at about 4 weeks and those whose second dose came at about 12 weeks were combined into one group, since spike-specific TCR depth and breadth did not differ between the two schedules. Vaccinee samples came from UK trials COV001 and COV002, including a single-blind randomized controlled phase 2/3 trial of AZD1222 (ChAdOx1 nCoV-19) in healthy adults. For TCRbeta chain sequencing, PBMC samples were collected from trial participants at day 0 and at day 28 after the second dose. With regard to this clone: No cognate antigen has been identified for it. Base qualities were left out, and no much larger clone turns up one base away.

The CDR3 regions of human TCRbeta chains were analyzed by immunosequencing. The authors processed their data as follows. TCRs in the repertoires were compared against a reference library of SARS-CoV-2-specific TCRs that had been generated with the MIRA antigen-specificity platform. Breadth was defined as the fraction of unique TCRs that were SARS-CoV-2-associated, and depth was defined as the fraction of total T cells that were SARS-CoV-2-associated. Using the MIRA data, every spike-specific TCR was mapped to the spike region that the TCR reacted to and assigned to either a CD4 or a CD8 class. Log10-transformed breadth and depth values were compared by one-way ANOVA with Sidak's multiple comparisons tests. Not all clones reach the TCRdb copy of this immuneACCESS table, which keeps in-frame sequences only. Checked studies attribute under half of the gap to unresolved V genes and leave the rest unexplained. Clone size and the V and J calls come from that table; the DNA yielded D and trimming. The sample data list 95,000 to 150,000 clones, and about 90% of these were observed just once. The ten largest clonotypes hold about 8% of the sample.

The germline V gene (reference sequence) supplies CDR1 SGHNT and CDR2 YYREEE. The cysteine opens and the phenylalanine closes a CDR3 of 15 amino acids. Solely the CDR3 DNA is kept, with 45 bases framed from the first base. V and J are trimmed by 2 bases and 3 bases, and the gene matches miss 7 bases of the junction. The chain was built from TRBV5-4 and TRBJ2-5, with TRBD2 matching 7 junction bases. The receptor was isolated from an adult who received the AZD1222 COVID-19 vaccine. The source was peripheral blood, collected 28 days after the second AZD1222 dose. The sequence in DNA is TGTGCCAGCAGCTTAGCGGGGCCGATGGAAGAGACCCAGTACTTC. Its translation reads: CASSLAGPMEETQYF.